These 5 T cell receptor beta chains were all obtained from the same sample, sequenced in a study of chemoradiotherapy in HPV16-positive cancers. The table came from immunoSEQ multiplex PCR; TCRdb's copy has only in-frame clones and leaves some out. The table includes fewer than 30,000 clones, 94% detected once. This material was collected from a patient who underwent chemoradiotherapy. The receptors were sampled from a human donor with HPV-associated anogenital cancer.

CDR3 residues: CASSDDRGNIQYF. CDR3 sequence (DNA): TGTGCCAGCAGCGACGACAGGGGGAACATTCAGTACTTC. The chain is built from TRBV2 and TRBJ2-4; TRBD1 matches 9 bases. The germline CDR1 and CDR2 sequences are SNHLY and FYNNEI. V dropped 6 bases and J dropped 7; count of bases not matched to a gene: 4. This CDR3 region has 13 residues.

Here the CDR3 reads CASTTGIRGAFF. The CDR3 DNA reads as TGTGCCAGCACCACAGGGATCAGGGGAGCTTTCTTT. The chain joins TRBV6-6 to TRBJ1-1; a possible D gene is TRBD1 (6 bases). The CDR3 has 12 amino acids. Trimming took off 7 bases at V and 10 bases at J, with 16 bases between the two ends. The germline gives CDR1 MNHNY, CDR2 SVGAGI (reference sequence).

J is TRBJ2-7 and V is TRBV11-2; TRBD1 matches at 7 bases. Losses at the gene ends were 0 bases for V and 1 base for J; bases not matched to a gene: 6. The CDR3 consists of 16 residues. The germline gives CDR1 SGHAT, CDR2 FQNNGV. CDR3 nucleotide sequence: TGTGCCAGCAGCTTAGACCCCGGGACAGATTCCTACGAGCAGTACTTC. Protein: CASSLDPGTDSYEQYF.

The chain employs TRBV7-8 and TRBJ1-1; TRBD1 matches 7 bases. The CDR3 consists of 14 residues. Looked up from germline, CDR1 is SGHVS and CDR2 is FQNEAQ. Trimming took 5 bases from V and 2 from J; bases not matched to a gene: 5. The CDR3 reads CASSPRDSNTEAFF. CDR3 coding DNA: TGTGCCAGCAGCCCCCGGGACAGTAACACTGAAGCTTTCTTT.

This sequence joins TRBV5-1 and TRBJ2-7; 8 bases match TRBD1. The CDR3 totals 15 residues. V trimming: 4 bases; J trimming: 2 bases; junction bases outside the gene matches: 8. Germline values: CDR1 SGHRS, CDR2 YFSETQ. In DNA, the CDR3 is TGCGCCAGCAGCCCCAGGGGGCCTCCTACCTACGAGCAGTACTTC. Translating gives CASSPRGPPTYEQYF.